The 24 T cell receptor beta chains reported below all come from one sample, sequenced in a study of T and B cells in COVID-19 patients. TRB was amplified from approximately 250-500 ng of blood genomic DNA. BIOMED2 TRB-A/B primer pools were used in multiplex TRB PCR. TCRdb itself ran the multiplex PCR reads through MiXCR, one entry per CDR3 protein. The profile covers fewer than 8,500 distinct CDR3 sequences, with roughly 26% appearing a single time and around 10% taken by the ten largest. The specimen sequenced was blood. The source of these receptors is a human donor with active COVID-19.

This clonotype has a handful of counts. The CDR3 DNA reads TGTGCCATCAGTGAGTCGGGGGACAGGGGGCCAAATAACTACGAGCAGTACTTC. It specifies CAISESGDRGPNNYEQYF. The rearrangement uses TRBV10-3 and TRBJ2-7; 12 nucleotides match TRBD1. This CDR3 comprises 18 residues. With 0 bases clipped from V and 3 bases from J, the junction kept 9 bases outside the gene matches. Germline CDR1 is ENHRY and CDR2 is SYGVKD.

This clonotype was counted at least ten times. Here the CDR3 DNA reads TGTGCCAGCAGCTTAGCGAGCTCTGGAAACACCATATATTTT. Translating it yields CASSLASSGNTIYF. The chain has TRBV7-6 and TRBJ1-3; D is undetermined. The CDR3 consists of 14 residues. The germline V and J ends were trimmed by 0 bases and 0 bases, with 3 bases remaining between them. Germline assignment: CDR1 SGHVS and CDR2 FNYEAQ.

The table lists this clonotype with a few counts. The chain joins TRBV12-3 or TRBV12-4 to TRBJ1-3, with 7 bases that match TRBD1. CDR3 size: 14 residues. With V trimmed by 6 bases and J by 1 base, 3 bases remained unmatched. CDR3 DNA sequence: TGTGCCAGCAGGACACAGGGGTCTGGAAACACCATATATTTT. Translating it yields CASRTQGSGNTIYF.

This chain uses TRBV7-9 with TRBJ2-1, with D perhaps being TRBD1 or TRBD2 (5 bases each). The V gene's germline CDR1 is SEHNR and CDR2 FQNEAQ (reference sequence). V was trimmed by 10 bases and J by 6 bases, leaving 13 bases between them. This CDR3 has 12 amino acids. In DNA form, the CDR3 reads TGTGCCACCGGGGACGGATTCAATGAGCAGTTCTTC. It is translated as CATGDGFNEQFF.

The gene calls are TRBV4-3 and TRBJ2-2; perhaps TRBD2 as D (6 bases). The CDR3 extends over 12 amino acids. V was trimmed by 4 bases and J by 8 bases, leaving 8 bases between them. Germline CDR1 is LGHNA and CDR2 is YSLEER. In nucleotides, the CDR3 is TGCGCCAGCAGCCCTGGACTAGGGGAGCTGTTTTTT. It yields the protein CASSPGLGELFF.

CDR3 DNA: TGTGCCAGCAGCTTCCTGGACAGGGAAGAGACCCAGTACTTC. Translating it yields CASSFLDREETQYF. V and J are TRBV7-9 and TRBJ2-5; TRBD1 agrees at 8 bases. The trim removed 3 bases at V and 3 bases at J, leaving 3 bases unmatched. Per the germline V gene, CDR1 is SEHNR and CDR2 is FQNEAQ (reference sequence). The CDR3 sequence is 14 residues long. The entire variable domain, with the rest obtained from reference TRBV7-9 and TRBJ2-5, is as follows: DTGVSQNPRHKITKRGQNVTFRCDPISEHNRLYWYRQTLGQGPEFLTYFQNEAQLEKSRLLSDRFSAERPKGSFSTLEIQRTEQGDSAMYLCASSFLDREETQYFGPGTRLLVL.

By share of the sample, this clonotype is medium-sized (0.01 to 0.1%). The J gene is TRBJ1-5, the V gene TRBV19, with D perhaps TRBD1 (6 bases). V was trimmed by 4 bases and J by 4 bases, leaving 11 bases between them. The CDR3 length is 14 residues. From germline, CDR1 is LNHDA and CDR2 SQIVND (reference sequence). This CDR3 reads CASSRGLGNQPQHF. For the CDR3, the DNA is TGTGCCAGTAGTAGGGGGCTCGGGAATCAGCCCCAGCATTTT.

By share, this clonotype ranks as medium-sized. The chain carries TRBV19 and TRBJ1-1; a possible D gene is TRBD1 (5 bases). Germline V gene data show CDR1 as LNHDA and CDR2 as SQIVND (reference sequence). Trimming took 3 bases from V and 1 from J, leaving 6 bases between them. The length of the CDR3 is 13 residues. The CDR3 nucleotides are TGTGCCAGTAGTATCGGGACGAACACTGAAGCTTTCTTT. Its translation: CASSIGTNTEAFF.

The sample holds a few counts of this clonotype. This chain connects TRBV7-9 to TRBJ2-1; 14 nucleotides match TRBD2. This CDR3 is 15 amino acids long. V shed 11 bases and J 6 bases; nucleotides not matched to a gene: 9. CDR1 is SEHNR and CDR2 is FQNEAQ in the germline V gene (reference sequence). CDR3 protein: CAGVIGTSGSNEQFF. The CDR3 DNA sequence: TGTGCCGGGGTGATTGGGACTAGCGGGAGCAATGAGCAGTTCTTC.

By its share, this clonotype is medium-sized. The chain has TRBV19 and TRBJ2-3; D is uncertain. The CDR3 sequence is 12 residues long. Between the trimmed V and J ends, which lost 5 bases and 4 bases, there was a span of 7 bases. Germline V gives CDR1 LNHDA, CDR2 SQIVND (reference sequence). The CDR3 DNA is TGTGCCAGTAGTCCCCGGGCAGATACGCAGTATTTT. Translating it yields CASSPRADTQYF.

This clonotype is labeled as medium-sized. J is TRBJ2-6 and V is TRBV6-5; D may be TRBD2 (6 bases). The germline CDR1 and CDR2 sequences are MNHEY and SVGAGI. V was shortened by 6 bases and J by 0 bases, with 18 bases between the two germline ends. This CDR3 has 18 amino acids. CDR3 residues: CASRPGLAVLSGANVLTF. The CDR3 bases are TGTGCCAGCAGGCCCGGATTAGCGGTTCTCTCTGGGGCCAACGTCCTGACTTTC.

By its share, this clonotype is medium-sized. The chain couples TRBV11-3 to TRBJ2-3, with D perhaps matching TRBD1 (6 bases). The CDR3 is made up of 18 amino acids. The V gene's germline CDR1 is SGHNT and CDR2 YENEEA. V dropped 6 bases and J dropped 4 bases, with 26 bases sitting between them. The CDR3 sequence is CASRPTSSRESGADTQYF. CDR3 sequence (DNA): TGTGCCAGCAGACCCACGAGTTCCCGGGAATCAGGGGCAGATACGCAGTATTTT.

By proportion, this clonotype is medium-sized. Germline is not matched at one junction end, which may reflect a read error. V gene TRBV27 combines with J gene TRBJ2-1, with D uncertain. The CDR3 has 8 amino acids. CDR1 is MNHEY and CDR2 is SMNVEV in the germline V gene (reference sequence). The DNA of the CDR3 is TGTGCCAGCCACCCGTCGCTCTTC. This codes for CASHPSLF.

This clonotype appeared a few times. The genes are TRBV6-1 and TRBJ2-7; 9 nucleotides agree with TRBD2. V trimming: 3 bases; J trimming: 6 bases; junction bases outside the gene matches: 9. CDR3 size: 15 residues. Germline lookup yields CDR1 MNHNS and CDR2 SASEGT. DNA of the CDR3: TGTGCCAGCAGTGAGTCTAGCGGGACTTTCTCCGAGCAGTACTTC. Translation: CASSESSGTFSEQYF.

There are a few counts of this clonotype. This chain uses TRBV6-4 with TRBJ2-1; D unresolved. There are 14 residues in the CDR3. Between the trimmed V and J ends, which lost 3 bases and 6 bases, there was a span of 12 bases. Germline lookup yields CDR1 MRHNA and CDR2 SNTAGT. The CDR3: CASSETDGPNEQFF. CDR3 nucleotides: TGTGCCAGCAGTGAGACGGACGGTCCCAATGAGCAGTTCTTC.

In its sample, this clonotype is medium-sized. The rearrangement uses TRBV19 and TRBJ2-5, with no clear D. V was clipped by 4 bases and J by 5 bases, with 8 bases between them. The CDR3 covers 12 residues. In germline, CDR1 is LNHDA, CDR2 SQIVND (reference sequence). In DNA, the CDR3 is TGTGCCAGTAGTAATGTCCGGGAGACCCAGTACTTC. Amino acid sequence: CASSNVRETQYF.

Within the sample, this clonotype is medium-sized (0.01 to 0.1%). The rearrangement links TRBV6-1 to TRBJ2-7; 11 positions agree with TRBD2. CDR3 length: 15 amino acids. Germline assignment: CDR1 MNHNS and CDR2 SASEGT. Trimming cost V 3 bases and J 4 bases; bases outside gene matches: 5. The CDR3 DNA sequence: TGTGCCAGCAGTGAGAGTAGCGGGAGGGGTTACGAGCAGTACTTC. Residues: CASSESSGRGYEQYF.

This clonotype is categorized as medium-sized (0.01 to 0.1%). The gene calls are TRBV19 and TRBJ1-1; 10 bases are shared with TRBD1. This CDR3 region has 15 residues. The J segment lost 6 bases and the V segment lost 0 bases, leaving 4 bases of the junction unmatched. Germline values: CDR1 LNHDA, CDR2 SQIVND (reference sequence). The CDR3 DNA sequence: TGTGCCAGTAGTATAGATCGGGACAGGGGAGCTGAAGCTTTCTTT. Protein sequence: CASSIDRDRGAEAFF.

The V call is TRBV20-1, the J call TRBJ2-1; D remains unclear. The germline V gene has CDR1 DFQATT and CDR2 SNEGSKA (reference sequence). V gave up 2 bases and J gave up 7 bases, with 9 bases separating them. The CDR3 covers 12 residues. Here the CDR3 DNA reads TGCAGTGCTAGATTTCCAGGAAATGAGCAGTTCTTC. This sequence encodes CSARFPGNEQFF.

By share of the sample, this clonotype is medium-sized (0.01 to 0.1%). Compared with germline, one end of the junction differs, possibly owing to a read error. CDR3 in amino acids: CASSLDLSGYTF. Written as DNA, the CDR3 is TGTGCCAGTAGTTTAGACCTATCTGGCTACACCTTC. The V gene is TRBV19, the J gene TRBJ1-2; no definite D call. CDR1 is LNHDA and CDR2 is SQIVND in the germline V gene (reference sequence). The CDR3 runs 12 residues.

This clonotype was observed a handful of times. CDR3 bases: TGCGCCAGCAGCTTGGATGGACAGCTATACAATGAGCAGTTCTTC. This encodes CASSLDGQLYNEQFF. The V gene is TRBV5-1, the J gene TRBJ2-1; maybe TRBD1 (6 bases). Trimming shortened V by 0 bases and J by 4 bases, and 11 bases separated the two germline ends. The CDR3 covers 15 residues. CDR1 and CDR2 (germline): SGHRS, YFSETQ.

DNA for the CDR3: TGTGCCTGGAGTGTGATTATGGCAGAGACCCAGTACTTC. Amino acids: CAWSVIMAETQYF. This chain uses TRBV30 with TRBJ2-5; D unresolved. The germline V gene has CDR1 GTSNPN and CDR2 SVGIG (reference sequence). There are 13 residues in the CDR3. Trimming cost V 0 bases and J 4 bases, with 9 bases left between them.

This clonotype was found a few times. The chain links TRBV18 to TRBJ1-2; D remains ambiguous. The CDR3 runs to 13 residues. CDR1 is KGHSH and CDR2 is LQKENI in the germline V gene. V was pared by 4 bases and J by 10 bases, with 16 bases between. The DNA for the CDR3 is TGTGCCAGCTCACTTGTCCTTGCCCAGGACTACACCTTC. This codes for CASSLVLAQDYTF.

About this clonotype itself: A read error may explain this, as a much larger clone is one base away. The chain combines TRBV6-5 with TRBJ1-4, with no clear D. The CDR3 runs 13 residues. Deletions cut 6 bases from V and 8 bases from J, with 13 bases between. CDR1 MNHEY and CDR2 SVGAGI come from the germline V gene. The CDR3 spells CASRTSLEEKLFF. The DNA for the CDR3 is TGTGCCAGCAGGACGAGTCTGGAAGAAAAACTGTTTTTT.